Below are 15 T cell receptor beta chains sequenced from a single sample in a study of blood T cell repertoires in COVID-19. Only in-frame clones appear in the TCRdb table, and some are missing; sequencing was by immunoSEQ multiplex PCR. This repertoire shows around 150,000 clones, about four fifths found once; its top ten account for roughly 3.4%. Input material: PBMCs or T cells enriched from blood (not recorded which). These receptors were taken from a woman aged 60 to 75 who had recovered from COVID-19.

The chain employs TRBV5-6 and TRBJ2-2; TRBD2 aligns across 10 bases. J lost 6 bases, V lost 1 base, and 3 bases had no gene match. There are 15 residues in the CDR3. From germline, CDR1 is SGHDT and CDR2 YYEEEE. The CDR3 is CASSLYSGGAGELFF. The DNA for the CDR3 is TGTGCCAGCAGCTTGTACAGCGGGGGGGCCGGGGAGCTGTTTTTT.

V and J are TRBV11-1 and TRBJ1-2; a weak D match, TRBD1 (6 bases). This CDR3 has 14 residues. Trimming stripped 5 bases from V and 4 bases from J, with 14 bases between. Per the germline V gene, CDR1 is SGHAT and CDR2 is FQDESV (reference sequence). DNA of the CDR3: TGTGCCAGCAGCAACGACAGGCTCAGCTATGGCTACACCTTC. Protein product: CASSNDRLSYGYTF.

The chain combines TRBV18 with TRBJ1-1, with 7 positions matching TRBD1. CDR1 is KGHSH and CDR2 is LQKENI in the germline V gene. The trim removed 6 bases at V and 2 bases at J, leaving 6 bases unmatched. The CDR3 consists of 14 residues. Written as DNA, the CDR3 is TGTGCCAGCTCGCCCGACAGGGATAACACTGAAGCTTTCTTT. Translation: CASSPDRDNTEAFF.

The rearrangement uses TRBV27 and TRBJ2-7; weak D call: TRBD2 (5 bases). Trimming left V 6 bases short and J 4 bases short, with 16 bases between. Germline-derived CDR1 and CDR2 are MNHEY and SMNVEV (reference sequence). The CDR3 has 14 amino acids. The CDR3 reads CASSLIGVGYEQYF. Here the CDR3 DNA reads TGTGCCAGCAGCCTCATCGGGGTGGGGTACGAGCAGTACTTC.

The gene calls are TRBV2 and TRBJ2-1; TRBD2 matches 10 bases. Germline lookup yields CDR1 SNHLY and CDR2 FYNNEI. The CDR3 sequence is 15 residues long. With V trimmed by 4 bases and J by 6 bases, 6 bases remained unmatched. The DNA for the CDR3 is TGTGCCAGCAGTGTCAGCGGGGGGGCATTCAATGAGCAGTTCTTC. Translation gives CASSVSGGAFNEQFF.

In nucleotides, the CDR3 is TGCGCCACCGAAGGCCAGGTCCTCGGCTACACCTTC. Encoded protein: CATEGQVLGYTF. V usage is TRBV10-1 and J usage is TRBJ1-2; D is undetermined. Germline CDR1 WNHNN, CDR2 SYGVQD (reference sequence). The CDR3 is made up of 12 amino acids. The ends were cut back, 10 bases at V and 8 bases at J, with 17 bases in the middle.

The rearrangement uses TRBV15 and TRBJ2-1; D remains unclear. CDR1 and CDR2 (germline): LNHNV, YYDKDF (reference sequence). V gave up 0 bases and J gave up 3 bases, with 12 bases separating them. The CDR3 consists of 16 residues. CDR3 sequence: CATSRDQLGSYNEQFF. The CDR3 nucleotides are TGTGCCACCAGCAGAGATCAATTGGGCAGCTACAATGAGCAGTTCTTC.

V usage is TRBV2 and J usage is TRBJ1-3; D may be TRBD1 (5 bases). V lost 3 bases and J 0 bases, leaving 9 bases between the germline ends. The CDR3 has 15 residues. The germline V gene encodes CDR1 SNHLY and CDR2 FYNNEI. CDR3 DNA: TGTGCCAGCAGTGAGGAGGGGCTCTCTGGAAACACCATATATTTT. It yields the protein CASSEEGLSGNTIYF.

The rearrangement joins TRBV3-1 (or the pseudogene TRBV3-2) to TRBJ2-1, with 13 nucleotides matching TRBD2. The CDR3 consists of 16 residues. Germline CDR1 is LGHDT and CDR2 is YNNKEL (reference sequence). V lost 4 bases, J lost 8 bases, and 8 bases stayed unmatched. The CDR3 bases are TGTGCCAGCAGCCGATGGACTAGCGGGGGTTTTGATGAGCAGTTCTTC. It yields the protein CASSRWTSGGFDEQFF.

The chain has TRBV2 and TRBJ1-4, with unresolved D. V was cut by 4 bases and J by 0 bases, with 9 bases left in between. This CDR3 region has 15 residues. Per the germline V gene, CDR1 is SNHLY and CDR2 is FYNNEI. The CDR3 spells CASSGTATTNEKLFF. In DNA, the CDR3 is TGTGCCAGCAGTGGAACCGCGACAACTAATGAAAAACTGTTTTTT.

V gene TRBV7-9 combines with J gene TRBJ1-2; 9 nucleotides line up with TRBD1. Germline V gene lookup returns CDR1 SEHNR and CDR2 FQNEAQ (reference sequence). With 0 bases clipped from V and 7 bases from J, the junction kept 6 bases outside the gene matches. The CDR3 sequence is 15 residues long. As DNA, the CDR3 is TGTGCCAGCAGCTTAGCGGGACAGGGAATTGGTGGCTACACCTTC. Translation: CASSLAGQGIGGYTF.

V gene TRBV12-3 or TRBV12-4 combines with J gene TRBJ1-3; no definite D call. Trimming removed 6 bases from V and 6 bases from J, with 12 bases in between. CDR3 length: 13 residues. CDR3 in DNA: TGTGCCAGCAGGAGAGGGATTATAAACACCATATATTTT. Translation gives CASRRGIINTIYF.

The rearrangement uses TRBV9 and TRBJ2-5, with D tentatively TRBD2 (5 bases). The germline V gene encodes CDR1 SGDLS and CDR2 YYNGEE. The CDR3 runs 14 residues. V lost 4 bases to trimming and J lost 3 bases, with 13 bases between them. The CDR3 spells CASSSGNRKETQYF. For the CDR3, the DNA is TGTGCCAGCAGCTCCGGGAACCGAAAAGAGACCCAGTACTTC. Full variable domain (missing parts from reference TRBV9 and TRBJ2-5): DSGVTQTPKHLITATGQRVTLRCSPRSGDLSVYWYQQSLDQGLQFLIQYYNGEERAKGNILERFSAQQFPDLHSELNLSSLELGDSALYFCASSSGNRKETQYFGPGTRLLVL.

The chain has TRBV7-8 and TRBJ1-1; D not certain. Between the trimmed V and J ends, which lost 2 bases and 8 bases, there was a span of 12 bases. CDR3 length equals 13 residues. Germline assignment: CDR1 SGHVS and CDR2 FQNEAQ. The CDR3, as DNA: TGTGCCAGCAGCTTACGGTCGCTATCGGAAGCTTTCTTT. This codes for CASSLRSLSEAFF.

The chain joins TRBV7-9 to TRBJ2-3; D is possibly TRBD2 (6 bases). The germline V gene has CDR1 SEHNR and CDR2 FQNEAQ (reference sequence). This CDR3 region has 12 residues. Trimming shortened V by 3 bases and J by 7 bases, and 8 bases separated the two germline ends. The CDR3 DNA sequence: TGTGCCAGCAGCTTCGGGGGTTATACGCAGTATTTT. Residues: CASSFGGYTQYF. The full variable domain, completed using reference TRBV7-9 and TRBJ2-3, is DTGVSQNPRHKITKRGQNVTFRCDPISEHNRLYWYRQTLGQGPEFLTYFQNEAQLEKSRLLSDRFSAERPKGSFSTLEIQRTEQGDSAMYLCASSFGGYTQYFGPGTRLTVL.